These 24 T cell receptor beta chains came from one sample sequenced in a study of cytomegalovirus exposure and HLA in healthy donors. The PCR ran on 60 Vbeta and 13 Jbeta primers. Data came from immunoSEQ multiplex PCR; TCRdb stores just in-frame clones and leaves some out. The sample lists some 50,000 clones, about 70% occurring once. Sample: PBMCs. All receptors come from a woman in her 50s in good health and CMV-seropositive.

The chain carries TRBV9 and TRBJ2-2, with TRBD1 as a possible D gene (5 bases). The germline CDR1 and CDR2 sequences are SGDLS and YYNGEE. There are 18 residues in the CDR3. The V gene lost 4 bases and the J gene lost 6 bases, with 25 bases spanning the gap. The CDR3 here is CASSPSPGRKRGPGELFF. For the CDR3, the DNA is TGTGCCAGCAGCCCCAGCCCCGGACGAAAAAGGGGTCCCGGGGAGCTGTTTTTT.

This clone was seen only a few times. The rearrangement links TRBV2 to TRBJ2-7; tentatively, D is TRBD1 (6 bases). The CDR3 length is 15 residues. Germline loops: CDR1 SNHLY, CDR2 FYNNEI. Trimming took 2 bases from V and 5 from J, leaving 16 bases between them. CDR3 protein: CASSEIGTHMDEQYF. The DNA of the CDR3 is TGTGCCAGCAGTGAAATAGGGACACATATGGACGAGCAGTACTTC. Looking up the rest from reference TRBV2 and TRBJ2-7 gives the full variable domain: EPEVTQTPSHQVTQMGQEVILRCVPISNHLYFYWYRQILGQKVEFLVSFYNNEISEKSEIFDDQFSVERPDGSNFTLKIRSTKLEDSAMYFCASSEIGTHMDEQYFGPGTRLTVT.

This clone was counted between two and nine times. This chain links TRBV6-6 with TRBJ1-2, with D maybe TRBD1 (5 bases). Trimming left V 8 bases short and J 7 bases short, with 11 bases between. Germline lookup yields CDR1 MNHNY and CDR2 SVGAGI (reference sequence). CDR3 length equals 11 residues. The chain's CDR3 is CASSGGGGYTF. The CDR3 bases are TGTGCCAGCTCCGGGGGGGGTGGCTACACCTTC.

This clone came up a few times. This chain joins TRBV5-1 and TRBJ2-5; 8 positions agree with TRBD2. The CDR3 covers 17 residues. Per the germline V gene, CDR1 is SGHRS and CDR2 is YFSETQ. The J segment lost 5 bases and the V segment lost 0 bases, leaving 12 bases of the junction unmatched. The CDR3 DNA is TGCGCCAGCAGCTTGGGCCTAGCGGGCCCTGGACGGGAGACCCAGTACTTC. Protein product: CASSLGLAGPGRETQYF.

DNA for the CDR3: TGTGCCAGCAGGCTATTGCCGGGACAGGGGAGGACTGAAGCTTTCTTT. The encoded protein is CASRLLPGQGRTEAFF. The V and J genes are TRBV28 and TRBJ1-1; 10 bases are shared with TRBD1. Germline loops: CDR1 MDHEN, CDR2 SYDVKM. The CDR3 has 16 residues. The trim removed 6 bases at V and 5 bases at J, leaving 12 bases unmatched.

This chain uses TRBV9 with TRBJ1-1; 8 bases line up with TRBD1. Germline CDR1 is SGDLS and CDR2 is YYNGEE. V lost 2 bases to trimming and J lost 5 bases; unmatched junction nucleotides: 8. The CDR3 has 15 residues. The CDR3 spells CASSVTMTGVTEAFF. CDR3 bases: TGTGCCAGCAGCGTTACCATGACAGGGGTAACTGAAGCTTTCTTT.

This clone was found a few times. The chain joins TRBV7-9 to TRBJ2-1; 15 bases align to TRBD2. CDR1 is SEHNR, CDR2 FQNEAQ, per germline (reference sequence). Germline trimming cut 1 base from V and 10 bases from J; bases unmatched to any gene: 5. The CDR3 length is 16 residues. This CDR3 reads CASSLGTSGGGVEQFF. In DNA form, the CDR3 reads TGTGCCAGCAGCTTAGGGACTAGCGGGGGGGGAGTCGAGCAGTTCTTC.

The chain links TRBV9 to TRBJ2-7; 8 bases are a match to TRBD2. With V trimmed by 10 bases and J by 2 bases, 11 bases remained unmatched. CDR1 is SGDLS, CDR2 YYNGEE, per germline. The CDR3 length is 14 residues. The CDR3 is CALTSGGGTYEQYF. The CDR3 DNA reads TGTGCCTTAACTTCCGGGGGGGGAACCTACGAGCAGTACTTC.

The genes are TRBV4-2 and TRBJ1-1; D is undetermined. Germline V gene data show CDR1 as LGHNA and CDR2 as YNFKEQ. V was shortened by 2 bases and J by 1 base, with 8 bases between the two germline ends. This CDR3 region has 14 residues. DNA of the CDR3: TGTGCCAGCAGCCAACCCCACACGAACACTGAAGCTTTCTTT. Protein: CASSQPHTNTEAFF.

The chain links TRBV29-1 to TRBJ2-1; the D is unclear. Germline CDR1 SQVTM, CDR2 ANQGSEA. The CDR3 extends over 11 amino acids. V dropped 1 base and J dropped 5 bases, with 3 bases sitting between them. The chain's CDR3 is CSVEVDNEQFF. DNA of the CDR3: TGCAGCGTTGAAGTAGACAATGAGCAGTTCTTC.

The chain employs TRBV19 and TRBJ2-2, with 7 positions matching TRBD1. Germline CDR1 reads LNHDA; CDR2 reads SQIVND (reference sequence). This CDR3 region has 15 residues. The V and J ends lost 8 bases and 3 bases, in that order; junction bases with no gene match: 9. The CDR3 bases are TGTGCCAGTTCTCCGGGACAGCCTTACACCGGGGAGCTGTTTTTT. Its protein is CASSPGQPYTGELFF.

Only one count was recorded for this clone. The CDR3 reads CSVDFGSGLGYEQYF. The CDR3 coding sequence is TGCAGCGTTGATTTTGGGTCAGGCCTCGGCTACGAGCAGTACTTC. V usage is TRBV29-1 and J usage is TRBJ2-7; D gene ambiguous. Deletions cut 3 bases from V and 3 bases from J, with 18 bases between. Germline V CDR1 and CDR2: SQVTM, ANQGSEA. This CDR3 comprises 15 residues.

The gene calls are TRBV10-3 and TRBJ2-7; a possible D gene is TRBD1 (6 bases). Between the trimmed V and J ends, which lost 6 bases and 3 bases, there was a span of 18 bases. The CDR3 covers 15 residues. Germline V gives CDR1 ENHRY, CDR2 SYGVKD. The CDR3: CAIRQPGTGNYEQYF. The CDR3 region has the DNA TGTGCCATCAGGCAACCCGGAACAGGGAACTACGAGCAGTACTTC.

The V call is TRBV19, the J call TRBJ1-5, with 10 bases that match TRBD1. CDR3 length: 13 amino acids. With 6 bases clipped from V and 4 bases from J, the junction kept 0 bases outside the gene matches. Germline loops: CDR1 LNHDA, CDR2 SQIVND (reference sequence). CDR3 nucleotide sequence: TGTGCCAGTAGGGACAGGGGGAATCAGCCCCAGCATTTT. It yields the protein CASRDRGNQPQHF.

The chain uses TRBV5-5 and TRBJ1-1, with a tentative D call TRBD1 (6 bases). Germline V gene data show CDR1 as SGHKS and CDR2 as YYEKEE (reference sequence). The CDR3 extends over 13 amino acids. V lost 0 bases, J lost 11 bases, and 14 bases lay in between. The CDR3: CASSLGQGLEAFF. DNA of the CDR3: TGTGCCAGCAGCTTGGGCCAGGGGTTGGAGGCTTTCTTT.

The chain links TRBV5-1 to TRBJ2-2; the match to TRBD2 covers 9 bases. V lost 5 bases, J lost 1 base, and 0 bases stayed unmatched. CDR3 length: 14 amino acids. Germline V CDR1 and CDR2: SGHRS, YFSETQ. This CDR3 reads CASRTSGNTGELFF. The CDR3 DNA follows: TGCGCCAGCAGGACTAGCGGGAACACCGGGGAGCTGTTTTTT.

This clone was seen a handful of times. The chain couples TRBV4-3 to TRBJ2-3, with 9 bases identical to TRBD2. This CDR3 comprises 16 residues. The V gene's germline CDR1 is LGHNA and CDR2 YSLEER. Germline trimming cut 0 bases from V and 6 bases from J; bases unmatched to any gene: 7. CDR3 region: CASSQERREGGDTQYF. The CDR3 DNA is TGCGCCAGCAGCCAAGAGCGGCGGGAGGGCGGGGATACGCAGTATTTT.

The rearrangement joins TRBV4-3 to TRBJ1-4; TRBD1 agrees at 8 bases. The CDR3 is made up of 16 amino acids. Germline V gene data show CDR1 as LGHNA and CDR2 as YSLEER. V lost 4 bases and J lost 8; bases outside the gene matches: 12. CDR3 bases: TGCGCCAGCAGCCTTAAGACGTCACAGGGGGGGGAAAAACTGTTTTTT. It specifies CASSLKTSQGGEKLFF.

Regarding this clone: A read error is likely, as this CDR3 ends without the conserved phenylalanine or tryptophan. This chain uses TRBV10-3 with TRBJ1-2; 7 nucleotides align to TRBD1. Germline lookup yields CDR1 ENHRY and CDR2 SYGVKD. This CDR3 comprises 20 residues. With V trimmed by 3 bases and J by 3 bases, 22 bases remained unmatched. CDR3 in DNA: TGTGCCATCAGTGACCCCGGGACAGTATATGCCACCAAACACTACTATGGCTACACCGTC. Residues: CAISDPGTVYATKHYYGYTV.

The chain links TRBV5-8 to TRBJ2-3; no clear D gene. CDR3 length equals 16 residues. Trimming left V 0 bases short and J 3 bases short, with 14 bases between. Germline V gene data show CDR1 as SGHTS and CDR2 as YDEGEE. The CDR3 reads CASSLAESSLTDTQYF. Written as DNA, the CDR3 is TGTGCCAGCAGCTTGGCGGAGAGTTCGTTAACAGATACGCAGTATTTT.

CDR3 sequence: CASSAGLGIEQFF. Written as DNA, the CDR3 is TGTGCCAGCAGCGCAGGACTGGGAATAGAGCAGTTCTTC. The V call is TRBV9, the J call TRBJ2-1; D possibly corresponds to TRBD2 (5 bases). The germline gives CDR1 SGDLS, CDR2 YYNGEE. V lost 3 bases to trimming and J lost 10 bases, with 14 bases between them. The CDR3 length is 13 residues.

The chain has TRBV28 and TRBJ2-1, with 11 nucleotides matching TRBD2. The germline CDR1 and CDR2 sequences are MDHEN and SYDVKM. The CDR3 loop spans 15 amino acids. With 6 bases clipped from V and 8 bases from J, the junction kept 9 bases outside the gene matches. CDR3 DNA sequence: TGTGCCAGCAGGATAATAGCGGGAGGGCCTGATGAGCAGTTCTTC. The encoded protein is CASRIIAGGPDEQFF. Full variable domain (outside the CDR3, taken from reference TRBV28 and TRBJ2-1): DVKVTQSSRYLVKRTGEKVFLECVQDMDHENMFWYRQDPGLGLRLIYFSYDVKMKEKGDIPEGYSVSREKKERFSLILESASTNQTSMYLCASRIIAGGPDEQFFGPGTRLTVL.

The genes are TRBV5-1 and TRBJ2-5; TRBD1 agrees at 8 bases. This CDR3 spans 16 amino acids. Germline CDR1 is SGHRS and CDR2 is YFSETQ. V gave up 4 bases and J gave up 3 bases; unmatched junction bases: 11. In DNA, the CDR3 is TGCGCCAGCAGCAGGCTCGGACAGGGTATCAAAGAGACCCAGTACTTC. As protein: CASSRLGQGIKETQYF.

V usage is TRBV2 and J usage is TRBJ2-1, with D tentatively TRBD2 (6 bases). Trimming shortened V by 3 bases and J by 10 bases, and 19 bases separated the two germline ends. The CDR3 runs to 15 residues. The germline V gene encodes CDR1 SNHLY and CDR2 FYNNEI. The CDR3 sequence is CASSDRDSDVEEQFF. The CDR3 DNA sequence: TGTGCCAGCAGTGATCGGGACTCGGATGTAGAGGAGCAGTTCTTC.